This T cell receptor (beta chain) was sequenced for a study of T cells after yellow fever vaccination. The overall study: SMART-Seq v4 Ultra Low Input prepared libraries from low-cell fractions.

CDR1 and CDR2 (germline): LGHDT, YNNKEL (reference sequence). The CDR3 has 14 amino acids. With V trimmed by 3 bases and J by 6 bases, 5 bases remained unmatched. General study results and limits: By day 5 rather than day 15, the secondary response had peaked, though it was weaker.

TCR cDNA, made by 5'RACE template switching, carried an added universal primer site and UMIs. TCRdb reprocessed the 5' RACE reads with MiXCR, giving one entry per CDR3 protein. Found here are 230,000 or so distinct CDR3 sequences, approximately 6.8% of them singletons; the top ten hold approximately 1.1%. Comment on this clonotype: Its antigen is undetermined.

This material consisted of CD4+ T cells sorted from PBMCs, taken on the day of the yellow fever booster vaccination. This chain connects TRBV3-1 to TRBJ1-1, with 9 bases matching TRBD1. This TCR derives from a man aged 25 to 40 who received the YFV17D yellow fever vaccine. The CDR3 here is CASSQTGGKAEAFF. The CDR3 DNA reads as TGTGCCAGCAGCCAGACAGGGGGTAAGGCTGAAGCTTTCTTT.